This section outlines one T cell receptor beta chain sequence together with its context. Its antigen is as yet unknown. V shed 5 bases and J 2 bases; nucleotides not matched to a gene: 8. In germline, CDR1 is LNHDA, CDR2 SQIVND (reference sequence). The CDR3 is 15 residues long. The data originate from a study of T cells in localized non-small cell lung cancer. Overall study findings and caveats: Detection in adjacent lung was observed for a median around 59 of the top 100 tumor clones. In uninvolved adjacent lung, T cell clonality reached its highest value, exceeding tumor.

Generated by immunoSEQ multiplex PCR, the TCRdb table keeps only in-frame clones and is missing some. The data show around 5,000 clones, with approximately 35% seen just once and 12% held by the top ten. This TCR came from a male donor aged 60 or over with stage III lung adenocarcinoma. The material was lung tumor tissue, obtained before any cancer treatment. The rearrangement uses TRBV19 and TRBJ2-5, with 7 bases lining up with TRBD2. CDR3 protein: CASSLGTSEQETQYF. The CDR3 nucleotides are TGTGCCAGTAGTTTAGGTACTAGCGAACAAGAGACCCAGTACTTC.